Shown below are 9 T cell receptor beta chains from a single sample sequenced in a study of blood T cells in healthy people across ages. Then a second PCR, running roughly 7 to 11 cycles, was carried out with a sample-barcoded 5' primer and a J-beta primer mix. TCRdb independently ran MiXCR on the 5' RACE reads; one entry per CDR3 protein. The sample gives 1.5 million to 2 million distinct CDR3 sequences, roughly 50% of which show up once; approximately 2.1% is in the top ten. The specimen was blood. These receptors all come from a woman between 40 and 50 years old in good health.

The CDR3 here is CASSLAGSRNNQPQHF. In DNA, the CDR3 is TGTGCCAGCAGTTTAGCAGGGAGCAGAAACAATCAGCCCCAGCATTTT. This chain joins TRBV28 and TRBJ1-5, with D possibly TRBD1 on 5 matching bases. V was clipped by 2 bases and J by 3 bases, with 14 bases between them. Germline CDR1 MDHEN, CDR2 SYDVKM. The CDR3 sequence is 16 residues long.

Points on this clonotype: This may arise from a read error, as a much more abundant clone is one base away. The chain joins TRBV4-3 to TRBJ2-5; no definite D call. Germline V gene data show CDR1 as LGHNA and CDR2 as YSLEER. CDR3 length equals 14 residues. CDR3 protein: CACSQDRVAETQYF. In DNA form, the CDR3 reads TGCGCCTGCAGCCAAGATCGGGTGGCGGAGACCCAGTACTTC.

This clonotype has only a few counts. V is TRBV7-3 and J is TRBJ2-5; D ambiguous. V was pared by 6 bases and J by 5 bases, with 13 bases between. The V gene's germline CDR1 is SGHTA and CDR2 FQGTGA. The CDR3 consists of 13 residues. The CDR3 nucleotides are TGTGCCAGCAGTCCCGATACGGTGGAGACCCAGTACTTC. Residues: CASSPDTVETQYF.

The chain has TRBV11-3 and TRBJ2-1, with D perhaps matching TRBD1 (6 bases). Germline V gene data show CDR1 as SGHNT and CDR2 as YENEEA. Trimming pared 5 bases from V and 6 bases from J, leaving 17 bases between. The CDR3 spans 15 residues. CDR3 in DNA: TGTGCCAGCAGCACCCGACAGGTCCCGCGCAATGAGCAGTTCTTC. Translation gives CASSTRQVPRNEQFF.

The rearrangement uses TRBV27 and TRBJ2-5; D assignment may be TRBD1 or TRBD2 (5 bases each). The CDR3 contains 15 residues. CDR1 MNHEY and CDR2 SMNVEV come from the germline V gene (reference sequence). Trimming stripped 5 bases from V and 4 bases from J, with 17 bases between. The CDR3 protein is CASSHRGPGAETQYF. CDR3 in DNA: TGTGCCAGCAGTCACCGGGGACCCGGGGCAGAGACCCAGTACTTC.

This clonotype was detected only once. The rearrangement links TRBV6-2 or TRBV6-3 to TRBJ2-4, with D possibly being TRBD1 (5 bases). V gave up 2 bases and J gave up 3 bases, with 26 bases separating them. Germline V gene lookup returns CDR1 MNHEY and CDR2 SVGEGT. CDR3 length: 20 amino acids. The CDR3 protein is CASSYPVGAGPSEFKNIQYF. In nucleotides, the CDR3 is TGTGCCAGCAGTTACCCCGTTGGGGCAGGGCCCTCTGAATTCAAAAACATTCAGTACTTC.

The sample holds a few counts of this clonotype. The rearrangement links TRBV29-1 to TRBJ1-2; D is unclear. From germline, CDR1 is SQVTM and CDR2 ANQGSEA. Trimming left V 3 bases short and J 1 base short, with 9 bases between. This CDR3 is 13 amino acids long. The CDR3 sequence is CSVEASLNYGYTF. For the CDR3, the DNA is TGCAGCGTTGAGGCATCCCTTAACTATGGCTACACCTTC.

This clonotype was seen more than once but under ten times. This chain joins TRBV28 and TRBJ2-7; 7 bases agree with TRBD1. The junction had 17 bases not matched to a gene; V was cut back by 5 bases and J by 4 bases. CDR1 and CDR2 from the germline V gene are MDHEN and SYDVKM. CDR3 size: 17 residues. CDR3 coding DNA: TGTGCCAGCAGTCCCTCACCGGGGCGCAGGGGGATTTACGAGCAGTACTTC. It encodes CASSPSPGRRGIYEQYF.

V and J are TRBV3-1 and TRBJ2-5; D is uncertain. Germline V gene sequence: CDR1 LGHDT, CDR2 YNNKEL (reference sequence). The CDR3 loop spans 12 amino acids. Between the trimmed V and J ends, which lost 4 bases and 5 bases, there was a span of 8 bases. The CDR3 protein is CASSRAIETQYF. The CDR3 DNA is TGTGCCAGCAGCCGAGCGATCGAGACCCAGTACTTC.